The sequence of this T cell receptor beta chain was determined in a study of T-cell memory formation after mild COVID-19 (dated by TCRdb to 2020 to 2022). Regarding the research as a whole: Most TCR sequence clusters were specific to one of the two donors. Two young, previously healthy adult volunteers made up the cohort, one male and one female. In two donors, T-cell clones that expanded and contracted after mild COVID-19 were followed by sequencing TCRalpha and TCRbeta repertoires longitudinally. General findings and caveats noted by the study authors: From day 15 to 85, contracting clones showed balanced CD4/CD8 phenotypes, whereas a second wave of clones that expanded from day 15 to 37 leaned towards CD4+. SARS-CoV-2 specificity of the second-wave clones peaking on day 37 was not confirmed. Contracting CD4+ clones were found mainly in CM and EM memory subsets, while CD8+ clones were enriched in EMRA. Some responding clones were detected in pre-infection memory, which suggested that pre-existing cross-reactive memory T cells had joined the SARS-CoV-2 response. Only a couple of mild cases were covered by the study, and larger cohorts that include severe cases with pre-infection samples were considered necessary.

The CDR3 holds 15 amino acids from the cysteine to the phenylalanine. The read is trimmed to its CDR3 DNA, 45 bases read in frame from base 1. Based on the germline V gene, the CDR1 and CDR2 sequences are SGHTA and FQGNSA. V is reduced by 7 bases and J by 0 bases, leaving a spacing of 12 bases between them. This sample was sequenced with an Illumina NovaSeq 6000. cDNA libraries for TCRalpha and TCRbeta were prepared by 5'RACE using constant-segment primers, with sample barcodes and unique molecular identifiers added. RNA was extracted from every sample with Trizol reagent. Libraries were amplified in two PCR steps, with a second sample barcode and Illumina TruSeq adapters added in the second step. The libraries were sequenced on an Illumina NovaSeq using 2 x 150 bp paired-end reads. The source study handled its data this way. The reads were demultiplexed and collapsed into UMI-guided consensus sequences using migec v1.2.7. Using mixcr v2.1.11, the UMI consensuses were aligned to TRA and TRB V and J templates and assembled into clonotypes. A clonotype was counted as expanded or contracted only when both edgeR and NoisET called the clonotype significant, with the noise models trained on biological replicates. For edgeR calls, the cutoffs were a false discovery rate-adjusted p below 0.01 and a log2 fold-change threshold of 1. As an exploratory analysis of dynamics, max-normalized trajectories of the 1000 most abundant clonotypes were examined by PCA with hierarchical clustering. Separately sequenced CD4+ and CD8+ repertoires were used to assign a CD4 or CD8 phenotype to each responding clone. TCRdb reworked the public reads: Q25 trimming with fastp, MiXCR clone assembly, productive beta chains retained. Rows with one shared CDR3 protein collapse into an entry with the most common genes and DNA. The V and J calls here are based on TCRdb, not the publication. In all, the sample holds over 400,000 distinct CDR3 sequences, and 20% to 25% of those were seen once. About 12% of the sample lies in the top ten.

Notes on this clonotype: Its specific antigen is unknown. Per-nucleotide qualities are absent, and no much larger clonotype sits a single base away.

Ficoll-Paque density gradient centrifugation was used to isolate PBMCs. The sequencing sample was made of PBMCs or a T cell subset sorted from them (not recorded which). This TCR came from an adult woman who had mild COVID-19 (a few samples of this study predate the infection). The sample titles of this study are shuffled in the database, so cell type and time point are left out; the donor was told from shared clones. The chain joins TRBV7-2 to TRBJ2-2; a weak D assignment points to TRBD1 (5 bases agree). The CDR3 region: CASTERGSNTGELFF. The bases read TGTGCCAGCACTGAAAGGGGATCGAACACCGGGGAGCTGTTTTTT.